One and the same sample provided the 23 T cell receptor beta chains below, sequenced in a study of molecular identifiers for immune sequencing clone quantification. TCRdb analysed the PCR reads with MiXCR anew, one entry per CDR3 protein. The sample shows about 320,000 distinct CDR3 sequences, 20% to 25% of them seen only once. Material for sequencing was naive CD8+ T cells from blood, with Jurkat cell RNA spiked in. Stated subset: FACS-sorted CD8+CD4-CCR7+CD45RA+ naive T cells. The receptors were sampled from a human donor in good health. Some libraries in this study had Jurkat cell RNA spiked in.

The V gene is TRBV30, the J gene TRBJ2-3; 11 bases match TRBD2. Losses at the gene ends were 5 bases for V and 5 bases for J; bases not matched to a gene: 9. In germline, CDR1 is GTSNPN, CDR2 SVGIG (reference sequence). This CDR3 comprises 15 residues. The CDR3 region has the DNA TGTGCCTGGGGGGACCTAGCGGGAGGAGGAGATACGCAGTATTTT. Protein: CAWGDLAGGGDTQYF.

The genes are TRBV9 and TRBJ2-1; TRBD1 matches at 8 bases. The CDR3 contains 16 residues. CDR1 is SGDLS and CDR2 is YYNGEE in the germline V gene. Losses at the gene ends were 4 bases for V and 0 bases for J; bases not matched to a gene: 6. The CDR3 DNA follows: TGTGCCAGCAGCCCCCAGGGGGCTAGCTCCTACAATGAGCAGTTCTTC. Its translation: CASSPQGASSYNEQFF.

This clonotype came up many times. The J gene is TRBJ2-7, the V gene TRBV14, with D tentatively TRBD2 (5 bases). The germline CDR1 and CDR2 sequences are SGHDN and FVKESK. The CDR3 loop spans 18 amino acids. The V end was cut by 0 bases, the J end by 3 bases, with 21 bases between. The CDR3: CASSQDDHVGVMSYEQYF. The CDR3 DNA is TGTGCCAGCAGCCAAGATGATCATGTCGGGGTCATGAGCTACGAGCAGTACTTC.

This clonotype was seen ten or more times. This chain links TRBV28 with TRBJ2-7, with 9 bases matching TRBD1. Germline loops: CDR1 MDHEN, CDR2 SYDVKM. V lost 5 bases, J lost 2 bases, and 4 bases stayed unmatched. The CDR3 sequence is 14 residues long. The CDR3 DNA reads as TGTGCCAGCAGTGGGGGACAGGGACCCTACGAGCAGTACTTC. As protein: CASSGGQGPYEQYF. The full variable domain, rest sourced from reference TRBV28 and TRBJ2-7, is DVKVTQSSRYLVKRTGEKVFLECVQDMDHENMFWYRQDPGLGLRLIYFSYDVKMKEKGDIPEGYSVSREKKERFSLILESASTNQTSMYLCASSGGQGPYEQYFGPGTRLTVT.

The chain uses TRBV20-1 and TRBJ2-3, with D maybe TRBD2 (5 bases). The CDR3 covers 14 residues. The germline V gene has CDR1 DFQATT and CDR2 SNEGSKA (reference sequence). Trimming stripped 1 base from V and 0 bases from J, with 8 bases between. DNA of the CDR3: TGCAGTGCTAGAGTTCGGACTAGCACAGATACGCAGTATTTT. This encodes CSARVRTSTDTQYF.

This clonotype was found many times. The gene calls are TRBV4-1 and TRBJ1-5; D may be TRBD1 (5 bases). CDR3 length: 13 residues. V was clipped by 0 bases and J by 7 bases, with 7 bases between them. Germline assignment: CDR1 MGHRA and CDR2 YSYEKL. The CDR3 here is CASSQERGQPQHF. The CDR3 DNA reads TGCGCCAGCAGCCAAGAGAGGGGCCAGCCCCAGCATTTT.

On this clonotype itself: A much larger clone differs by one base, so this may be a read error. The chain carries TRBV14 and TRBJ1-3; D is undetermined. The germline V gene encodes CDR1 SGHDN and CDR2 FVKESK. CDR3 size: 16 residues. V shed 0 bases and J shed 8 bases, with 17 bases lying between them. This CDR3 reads CASSQDEQRLGDTIYF. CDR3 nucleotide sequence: TGTGCCAGCAGCCAAGACGAACAGCGGCTTGGGGACACCATATATTTT.

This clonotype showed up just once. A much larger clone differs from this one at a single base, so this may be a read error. The CDR3 DNA follows: TGCGCCAGCAGCCAAGGGACGGTAGAGACCCAGTACTTC. Amino acid sequence: CASSQGTVETQYF. The gene calls are TRBV4-1 and TRBJ2-5, with unresolved D. This CDR3 comprises 13 residues. Looked up from germline, CDR1 is MGHRA and CDR2 is YSYEKL. V was cut by 1 base and J by 4 bases, with 7 bases left in between.

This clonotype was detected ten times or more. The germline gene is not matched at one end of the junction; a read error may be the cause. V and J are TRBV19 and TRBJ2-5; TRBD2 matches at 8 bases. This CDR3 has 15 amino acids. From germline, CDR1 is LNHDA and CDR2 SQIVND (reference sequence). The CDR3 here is CASQGTSGYQETQYF. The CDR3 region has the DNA TGTGCCAGTCAAGGTACTAGCGGCTACCAGGAGACCCAGTACTTC.

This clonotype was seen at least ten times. The CDR3 region is CASSTLGQTDTQYF. As DNA, the CDR3 is TGTGCCAGCAGTACCCTAGGACAGACAGATACGCAGTATTTT. The V and J genes are TRBV12-3 or TRBV12-4 and TRBJ2-3, with D possibly TRBD1 on 6 matching bases. Trimming pared 5 bases from V and 3 bases from J, leaving 12 bases between. The CDR3 is made up of 14 amino acids.

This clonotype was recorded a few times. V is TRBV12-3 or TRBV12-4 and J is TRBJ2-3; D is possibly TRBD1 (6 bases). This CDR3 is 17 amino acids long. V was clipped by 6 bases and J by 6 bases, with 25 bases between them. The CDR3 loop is CASRDRLGAGLADTQYF. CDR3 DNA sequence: TGTGCCAGCAGGGACCGTTTGGGGGCAGGGCTGGCGGATACGCAGTATTTT.

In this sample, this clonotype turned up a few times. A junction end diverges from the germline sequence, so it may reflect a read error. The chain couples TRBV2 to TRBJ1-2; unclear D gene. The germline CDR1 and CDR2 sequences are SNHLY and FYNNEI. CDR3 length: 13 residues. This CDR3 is CASSEFRSLGCTF. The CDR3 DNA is TGTGCCAGCAGTGAATTCCGTTCCCTAGGCTGCACCTTC.

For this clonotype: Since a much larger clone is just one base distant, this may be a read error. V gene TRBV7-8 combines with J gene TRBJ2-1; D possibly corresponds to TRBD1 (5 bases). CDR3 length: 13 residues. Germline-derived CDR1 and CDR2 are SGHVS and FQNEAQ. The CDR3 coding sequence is TGTGCCAGCAGCTTACAGGGTTTAGATGAGCAGTCCTTC. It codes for CASSLQGLDEQSF.

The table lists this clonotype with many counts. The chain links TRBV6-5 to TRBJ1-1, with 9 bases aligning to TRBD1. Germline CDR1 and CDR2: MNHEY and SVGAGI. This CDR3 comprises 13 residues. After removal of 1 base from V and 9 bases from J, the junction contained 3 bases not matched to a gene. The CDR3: CASSYFGQGQAFF. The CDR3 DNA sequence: TGTGCCAGCAGTTACTTTGGACAGGGGCAAGCTTTCTTT.

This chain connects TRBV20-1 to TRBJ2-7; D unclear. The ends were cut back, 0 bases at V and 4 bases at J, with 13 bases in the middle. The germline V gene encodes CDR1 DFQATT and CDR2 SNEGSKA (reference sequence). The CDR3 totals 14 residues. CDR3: CSARDRLLGYEQYF. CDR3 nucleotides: TGCAGTGCTAGAGATCGACTCCTGGGGTACGAGCAGTACTTC.

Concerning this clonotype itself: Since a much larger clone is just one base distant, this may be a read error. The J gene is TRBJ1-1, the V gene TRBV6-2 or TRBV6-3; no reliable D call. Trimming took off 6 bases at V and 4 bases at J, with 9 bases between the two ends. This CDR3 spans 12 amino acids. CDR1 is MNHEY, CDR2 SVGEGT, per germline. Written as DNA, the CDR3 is TGTGCCAGCAGGCCGCGGGCCACTGAAGCTTTCTTT. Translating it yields CASRPRATEAFF.

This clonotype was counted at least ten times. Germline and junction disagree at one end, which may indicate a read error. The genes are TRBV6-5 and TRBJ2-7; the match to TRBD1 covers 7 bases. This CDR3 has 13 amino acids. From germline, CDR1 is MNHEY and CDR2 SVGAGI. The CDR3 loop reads CASSTGQVFPPHF. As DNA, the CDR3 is TGTGCCAGCAGCACCGGACAGGTCTTTCCTCCGCACTTC.

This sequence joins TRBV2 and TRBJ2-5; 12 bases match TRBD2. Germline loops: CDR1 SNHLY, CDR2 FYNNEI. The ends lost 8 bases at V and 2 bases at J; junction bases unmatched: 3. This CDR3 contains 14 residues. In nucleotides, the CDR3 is TGTGCCAGCCTGACTAGCGGGGGTCAAGAGACCCAGTACTTC. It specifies CASLTSGGQETQYF.

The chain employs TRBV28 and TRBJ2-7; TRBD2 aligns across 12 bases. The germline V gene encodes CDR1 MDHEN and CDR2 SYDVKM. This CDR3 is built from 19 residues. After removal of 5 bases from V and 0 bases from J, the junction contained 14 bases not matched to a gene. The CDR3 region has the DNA TGTGCCAGCAGTCCACCCCGACTAGCGGGAGCCATGAGCTCCTACGAGCAGTACTTC. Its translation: CASSPPRLAGAMSSYEQYF.

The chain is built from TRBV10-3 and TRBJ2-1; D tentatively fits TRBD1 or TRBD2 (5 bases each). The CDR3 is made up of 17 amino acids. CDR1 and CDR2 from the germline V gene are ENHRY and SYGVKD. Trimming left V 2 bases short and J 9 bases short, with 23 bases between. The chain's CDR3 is CAISELYSGPQLGEQFF. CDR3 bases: TGTGCCATCAGTGAGCTCTATTCGGGACCGCAACTTGGTGAGCAGTTCTTC.

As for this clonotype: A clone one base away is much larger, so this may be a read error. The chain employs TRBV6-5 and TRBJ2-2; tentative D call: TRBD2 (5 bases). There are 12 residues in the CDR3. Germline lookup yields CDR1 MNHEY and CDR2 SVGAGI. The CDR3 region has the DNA TGTGCCAGCAGTTATGTGTCCGGGGAGCTGTTATTT. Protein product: CASSYVSGELLF.

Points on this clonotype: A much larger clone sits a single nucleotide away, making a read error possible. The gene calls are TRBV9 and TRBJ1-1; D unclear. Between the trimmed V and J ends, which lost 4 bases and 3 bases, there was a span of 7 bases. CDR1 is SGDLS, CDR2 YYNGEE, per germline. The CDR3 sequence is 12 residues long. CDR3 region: CASSPLDTEAFF. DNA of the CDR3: TGTGCCAGCAGCCCCCTGGACACTGAAGCTTTCTTT.

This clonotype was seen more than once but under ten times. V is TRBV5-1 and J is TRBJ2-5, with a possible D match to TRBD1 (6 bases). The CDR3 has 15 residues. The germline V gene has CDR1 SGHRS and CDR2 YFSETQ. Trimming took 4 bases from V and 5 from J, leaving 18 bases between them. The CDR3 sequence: CASSPWQGSTETQYF. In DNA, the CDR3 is TGCGCCAGCAGCCCCTGGCAGGGGAGTACGGAGACCCAGTACTTC.